This TCR beta chain was recovered during a study of cytomegalovirus exposure and HLA in healthy donors. Trimming cost V 6 bases and J 10 bases; bases outside gene matches: 8. The CDR3 runs to 14 residues. Germline-derived CDR1 and CDR2 are SGHDN and FVKESK. Here immunoSEQ multiplex PCR was the method, and the copy in TCRdb shows in-frame clones only, minus some. Here the sample spans roughly 150,000 clones, around 92% being singletons. Sequencing was carried out using PBMCs. The origin of this receptor is a woman between 18 and 30 years old in good health and CMV-seropositive. The chain carries TRBV14 and TRBJ2-3, with 12 bases matching TRBD2. DNA for the CDR3: TGTGCCAGCAGTTCGACTAGCGGGGGTCCTCCGCAGTATTTT. Protein: CASSSTSGGPPQYF.